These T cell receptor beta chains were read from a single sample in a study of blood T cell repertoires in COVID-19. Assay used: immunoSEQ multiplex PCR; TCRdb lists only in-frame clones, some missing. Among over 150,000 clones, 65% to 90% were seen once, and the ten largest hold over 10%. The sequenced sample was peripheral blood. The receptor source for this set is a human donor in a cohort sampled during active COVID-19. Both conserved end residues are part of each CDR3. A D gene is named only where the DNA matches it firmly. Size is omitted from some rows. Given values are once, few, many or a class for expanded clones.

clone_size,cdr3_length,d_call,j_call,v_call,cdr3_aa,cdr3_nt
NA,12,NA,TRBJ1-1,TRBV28,CASSLVSTEAFF,TGTGCCAGCAGTTTAGTCAGCACTGAAGCTTTCTTT
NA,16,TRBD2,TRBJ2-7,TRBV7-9,CASSSQYGTKTYEQYF,TGTGCCAGCAGCTCGCAGTACGGGACTAAAACTTACGAGCAGTACTTC
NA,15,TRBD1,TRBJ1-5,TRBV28,CASRDRARSNQPQHF,TGTGCCAGTAGGGACAGGGCCCGTTCCAATCAGCCCCAGCATTTT
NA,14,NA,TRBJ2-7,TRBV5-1,CASRRGTGSYEQYF,TGCGCCAGCAGGCGGGGGACAGGCTCCTACGAGCAGTACTTC
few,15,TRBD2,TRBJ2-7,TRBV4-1,CASSRSTSGSYEQYF,TGCGCCAGCAGCCGTTCGACTAGCGGCTCCTACGAGCAGTACTTC
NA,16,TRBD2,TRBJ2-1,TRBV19,CASSYSGRAGSNEQFF,TGTGCCAGTAGTTATAGCGGGAGGGCCGGGTCCAATGAGCAGTTCTTC
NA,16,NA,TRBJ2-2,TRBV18,CASSPPGRQNTGELFF,TGTGCCAGCTCACCACCGGGTCGACAGAACACCGGGGAGCTGTTTTTT
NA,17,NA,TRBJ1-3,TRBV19,CASSIKSSGAFGNTIYF,TGTGCCAGTAGTATTAAGAGTTCAGGGGCTTTTGGAAACACCATATATTTT
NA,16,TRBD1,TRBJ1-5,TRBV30,CACSGQGGTFNQPQHF,TGTGCCTGTTCGGGACAGGGGGGCACCTTCAATCAGCCCCAGCATTTT
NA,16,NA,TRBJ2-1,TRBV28,CASSGRKGARDNEQFF,TGTGCCAGCAGTGGTCGAAAGGGAGCAAGGGACAATGAGCAGTTCTTC
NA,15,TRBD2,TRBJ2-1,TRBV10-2,CASSESNSGRNEQFF,TGCGCCAGCAGTGAGTCTAATAGCGGGAGGAATGAGCAGTTCTTC
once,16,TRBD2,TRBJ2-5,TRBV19,CASSFGLAGGLETQYF,TGTGCCAGTAGTTTCGGACTAGCGGGAGGTCTGGAGACCCAGTACTTC